These T cell receptor beta chains were read from a single sample in a study of blood T cell repertoires in COVID-19. Profiling relied on immunoSEQ multiplex PCR, and the TCRdb table lists in-frame clones only, not all of them. The table shows 200,000 or so clones, with approximately 82% occurring only once. Source material: peripheral blood. These receptors were obtained from a human donor in a cohort sampled during active COVID-19. The CDR3 runs from the conserved cysteine through the conserved F or W. A D gene is named only where the DNA matches it firmly.

CDR3	V	J	D
CASSLQGTDTQYF	TRBV5-1	TRBJ2-3	NA
CASPEGRLHPYEQYF	TRBV11-2	TRBJ2-7	NA
CASSVPGLAGAERLNEQFF	TRBV28	TRBJ2-1	TRBD2
CASSQAPLQREPTGELFF	TRBV4-1	TRBJ2-2	TRBD2
CASSRSGFGETQYF	TRBV5-1	TRBJ2-5	NA
CASSASPRGDTQYF	TRBV10-2	TRBJ2-3	NA
CSAGGVNEQFF	TRBV20-1	TRBJ2-1	NA
CASSSRGAYEQYF	TRBV7-9	TRBJ2-7	NA
CASSQTESGTIRNTEAFF	TRBV7-2	TRBJ1-1	NA
CASSPTQGSRDEQYF	TRBV18	TRBJ2-7	NA
CASSASRTNTGELFF	TRBV6-5	TRBJ2-2	NA
CASSLEGRASSYEQYF	TRBV7-9	TRBJ2-7	NA
CASSLYQESNTEAFF	TRBV28	TRBJ1-1	NA
CASSPPGRGSYEQYF	TRBV18	TRBJ2-7	NA
CASGLPTGQGSYEQYF	TRBV12-5	TRBJ2-7	TRBD1
CATSRDMHGGYTF	TRBV15	TRBJ1-2	NA
CASSEGLAGDGELFF	TRBV2	TRBJ2-2	TRBD2
CASSLRQGTGELFF	TRBV4-1	TRBJ2-2	TRBD1
CASRDTRTGDSHTIYF	TRBV19	TRBJ1-3	TRBD1
CASSITGKYEQYF	TRBV13	TRBJ2-7	NA
CASTQGLAGGPSGELFF	TRBV27	TRBJ2-2	TRBD2
CASSEQPVGLTQVTDTQYF	TRBV10-1	TRBJ2-3	NA
CASTPGGGRYTEAFF	TRBV19	TRBJ1-1	NA
CASGRKQGVWPQHF	TRBV27	TRBJ1-5	TRBD1